The 20 T cell receptor beta chains listed next were all sequenced from one sample in a study of PD-L1 blockade in urothelial cancer. TCRdb keeps only in-frame clones here, not all; method: immunoSEQ multiplex PCR. The table includes tens of thousands of clones, under 90% detected once. Sequences were derived from PBMCs, sampled around atezolizumab (anti-PD-L1) treatment. These receptor sequences come from a man aged 70-80 years with urothelial cancer.

This chain links TRBV9 with TRBJ2-2, with 10 nucleotides matching TRBD2. This CDR3 region has 15 residues. CDR1 and CDR2 from the germline V gene are SGDLS and YYNGEE. After removal of 2 bases from V and 7 bases from J, the junction contained 5 bases not matched to a gene. The CDR3 DNA reads TGTGCCAGCAGCGTTACTAGCGGGAAGGACGGGGAGCTGTTTTTT. It is translated as CASSVTSGKDGELFF.

This sequence joins TRBV19 and TRBJ2-2; TRBD1 might be the D (7 bases). The CDR3 is 14 amino acids. Germline V gene lookup returns CDR1 LNHDA and CDR2 SQIVND (reference sequence). The V gene lost 7 bases and the J gene lost 5 bases, with 14 bases spanning the gap. In nucleotides, the CDR3 is TGTGCCAGTACGCGGGACAGACAAACCGGGGAGCTGTTTTTT. Translating gives CASTRDRQTGELFF.

This chain uses TRBV6-5 with TRBJ2-3, with 10 bases that match TRBD2. Germline assignment: CDR1 MNHEY and CDR2 SVGAGI. V lost 6 bases and J lost 1; bases outside the gene matches: 4. The CDR3 loop spans 15 amino acids. CDR3 amino acids: CASRIGTSGTDTQYF. In nucleotides, the CDR3 is TGTGCCAGCAGAATTGGGACTAGCGGCACAGATACGCAGTATTTT.

This clone appeared a few times. DNA of the CDR3: TGTGCCAGCAATCGGCTCCCGAGGTCTGGAAACACCATATATTTT. It codes for CASNRLPRSGNTIYF. The rearrangement links TRBV6-8 to TRBJ1-3; D is unresolved. V shed 7 bases and J shed 1 base, with 14 bases lying between them. This CDR3 comprises 15 residues. The germline CDR1 and CDR2 sequences are MNHGY and SAAAGT.

The rearrangement uses TRBV6-1 and TRBJ1-2; 7 bases agree with TRBD1. The CDR3 totals 15 residues. The J segment lost 3 bases and the V segment lost 0 bases, leaving 4 bases of the junction unmatched. Germline V CDR1 and CDR2: MNHNS, SASEGT. The CDR3 reads CASSEAGGQYYGYTF. The DNA of the CDR3 is TGTGCCAGCAGTGAAGCGGGGGGACAGTACTATGGCTACACCTTC.

The V gene is TRBV11-2, the J gene TRBJ1-1, with D tentatively TRBD1 (5 bases). The ends were cut back, 6 bases at V and 4 bases at J, with 21 bases in the middle. The germline gives CDR1 SGHAT, CDR2 FQNNGV. The CDR3 spans 16 residues. CDR3: CASRPVGLGVITEAFF. The DNA of the CDR3 is TGTGCCAGCAGGCCAGTCGGGCTAGGGGTCATCACTGAAGCTTTCTTT.

This chain joins TRBV30 and TRBJ1-1; no definite D call. Germline V gives CDR1 GTSNPN, CDR2 SVGIG (reference sequence). This CDR3 comprises 13 residues. The V end was cut by 2 bases, the J end by 5 bases, with 12 bases between. CDR3 in DNA: TGTGCCTGGAGTCAGTATTCTGTAACTGAAGCTTTCTTT. Its protein is CAWSQYSVTEAFF.

V usage is TRBV6-1 and J usage is TRBJ1-5; 10 bases fit TRBD1. Germline trimming cut 7 bases from V and 7 bases from J; bases unmatched to any gene: 10. The CDR3 spans 15 residues. The germline V gene has CDR1 MNHNS and CDR2 SASEGT. The CDR3 sequence is CASMRDRGSGQPQHF. The CDR3 DNA follows: TGTGCCAGCATGCGGGACAGGGGATCGGGCCAGCCCCAGCATTTT.

This clone was counted only a few times. This chain joins TRBV30 and TRBJ2-7; 10 bases are shared with TRBD2. Germline V gene data show CDR1 as GTSNPN and CDR2 as SVGIG (reference sequence). The CDR3 runs 13 residues. Trimming at V came to 6 bases and at J to 8 bases, leaving 10 bases not matched to a gene. The CDR3 loop is CACELAGLSQQYF. The CDR3 region has the DNA TGTGCCTGCGAACTAGCGGGACTTTCCCAGCAGTACTTC.

This chain connects TRBV27 to TRBJ2-1, with TRBD2 identical over 11 bases. CDR3 size: 18 residues. Trimming took 5 bases from V and 12 from J; bases not matched to a gene: 21. The germline CDR1 and CDR2 sequences are MNHEY and SMNVEV (reference sequence). The CDR3 DNA sequence: TGTGCCAGCAGTCCCACTGGGGGCACTAGCGGGGGTACATACCCGCAGTTCTTC. This codes for CASSPTGGTSGGTYPQFF.

This chain connects TRBV19 to TRBJ2-3; tentative D call: TRBD2 (6 bases). The CDR3 spans 12 residues. The ends were cut back, 3 bases at V and 6 bases at J, with 7 bases in the middle. From germline, CDR1 is LNHDA and CDR2 SQIVND (reference sequence). The CDR3 loop reads CASSIGRDTQYF. The CDR3 DNA sequence: TGTGCCAGTAGTATTGGGAGGGATACGCAGTATTTT.

This rearrangement joins TRBV27 to TRBJ1-5, with TRBD1 identical over 9 bases. CDR1 MNHEY and CDR2 SMNVEV come from the germline V gene (reference sequence). The CDR3 runs to 16 residues. V lost 4 bases and J lost 5; bases outside the gene matches: 9. CDR3 amino acids: CASSSQGALNDQPQHF. CDR3 DNA: TGTGCCAGCAGTTCACAGGGGGCCCTAAACGATCAGCCCCAGCATTTT.

The chain has TRBV5-4 and TRBJ2-5; 8 bases are shared with TRBD1. The J segment lost 2 bases and the V segment lost 3 bases, leaving 6 bases of the junction unmatched. Germline CDR1 and CDR2: SGHNT and YYREEE (reference sequence). The CDR3 has 15 residues. The CDR3 region is CASSYGQGWQETQYF. The CDR3 coding sequence is TGTGCCAGCAGCTACGGACAGGGCTGGCAAGAGACCCAGTACTTC. Combining the CDR3 with reference TRBV5-4 and TRBJ2-5 gives the whole variable domain ETGVTQSPTHLIKTRGQQVTLRCSSQSGHNTVSWYQQALGQGPQFIFQYYREEENGRGNFPPRFSGLQFPNYSSELNVNALELDDSALYLCASSYGQGWQETQYFGPGTRLLVL.

This clone was found a few times. This rearrangement joins TRBV19 to TRBJ1-1; TRBD1 agrees at 8 bases. The CDR3 has 15 residues. Germline V gives CDR1 LNHDA, CDR2 SQIVND (reference sequence). After removal of 4 bases from V and 1 base from J, the junction contained 5 bases not matched to a gene. CDR3 nucleotides: TGTGCCAGTAGTACCACGGGACAGGAGAACACTGAAGCTTTCTTT. It translates to CASSTTGQENTEAFF.

This rearrangement joins TRBV19 to TRBJ2-1, with TRBD1 as a possible D gene (5 bases). This CDR3 is built from 16 residues. Germline CDR1 is LNHDA and CDR2 is SQIVND (reference sequence). The V and J ends lost 2 bases and 0 bases respectively, with 11 bases between them. This chain's CDR3 is CASSIMHRSSYNEQFF. The CDR3 DNA sequence: TGTGCCAGTAGTATAATGCACAGGAGCTCCTACAATGAGCAGTTCTTC.

The J gene is TRBJ2-1, the V gene TRBV27; D is ambiguous. The CDR3 is 16 residues long. Germline CDR1 MNHEY, CDR2 SMNVEV (reference sequence). The V and J ends lost 2 bases and 0 bases respectively, with 11 bases between them. Here the CDR3 reads CASSLSLPSSYNEQFF. The DNA of the CDR3 is TGTGCCAGCAGTTTAAGTCTTCCTAGCTCCTACAATGAGCAGTTCTTC.

The chain couples TRBV7-9 to TRBJ1-1; 7 bases are shared with TRBD1. With 4 bases clipped from V and 4 bases from J, the junction kept 15 bases outside the gene matches. CDR3 length: 17 amino acids. Germline CDR1 reads SEHNR; CDR2 reads FQNEAQ (reference sequence). CDR3 sequence: CASSSPMRTGGATEAFF. The CDR3 coding sequence is TGTGCCAGCAGCTCACCCATGAGGACAGGAGGGGCCACTGAAGCTTTCTTT.

V and J are TRBV2 and TRBJ1-3; maybe TRBD1 (6 bases). Germline CDR1 and CDR2: SNHLY and FYNNEI. V gave up 6 bases and J gave up 1 base, with 13 bases separating them. The CDR3 covers 15 residues. The CDR3 here is CASRQGRVSGNTIYF. CDR3 nucleotides: TGTGCCAGCAGACAGGGACGGGTTTCTGGAAACACCATATATTTT.

The chain links TRBV27 to TRBJ2-3; 9 positions agree with TRBD2. V shed 1 base and J 5 bases; nucleotides not matched to a gene: 7. CDR1 MNHEY and CDR2 SMNVEV come from the germline V gene (reference sequence). The CDR3 runs 16 residues. This chain's CDR3 is CASSLYRSGSGDTQYF. CDR3 in DNA: TGTGCCAGCAGTTTATACCGTAGCGGGAGCGGAGATACGCAGTATTTT.

The V and J genes are TRBV4-1 and TRBJ2-1, with 13 nucleotides matching TRBD2. CDR1 and CDR2 (germline): MGHRA, YSYEKL. Trimming cost V 4 bases and J 6 bases; bases outside gene matches: 6. This CDR3 region has 16 residues. The CDR3 sequence: CASSPRLAGGSNEQFF. The CDR3 bases are TGCGCCAGCAGCCCTAGACTAGCGGGAGGTTCCAATGAGCAGTTCTTC.